The 14 T cell receptor beta chains listed next were all sequenced from one sample in a study of T-cell memory formation after mild COVID-19. One entry per CDR3 protein, called by TCRdb with MiXCR from the 5' RACE reads. The repertoire holds hundreds of thousands of distinct CDR3 sequences, over 20% seen once, with 9.5% to 15% in the top ten. The sample comprised PBMCs or a T cell subset sorted from them (not recorded which). Receptors were obtained from an adult woman who had mild COVID-19 (a few samples of this study predate the infection). Cell type and time point are not known.

A single count supports this clonotype. The chain carries TRBV6-5 and TRBJ2-3; 9 nucleotides agree with TRBD2. Per the germline V gene, CDR1 is MNHEY and CDR2 is SVGAGI. CDR3 length: 14 amino acids. The ends lost 7 bases at V and 4 bases at J; junction bases unmatched: 6. CDR3: CASTGQREADTQYF. The CDR3 coding sequence is TGTGCCAGCACTGGGCAGCGGGAGGCAGATACGCAGTATTTT.

V usage is TRBV12-3 or TRBV12-4 and J usage is TRBJ2-2; 9 bases match TRBD1. J was trimmed by 3 bases and V by 11 bases; bases with no gene match: 10. This CDR3 region has 15 residues. The DNA for the CDR3 is TGTGCCTCCCCCGGGACAGGGCAGCACACCGGGGAGCTGTTTTTT. Protein product: CASPGTGQHTGELFF.

The chain is built from TRBV19 and TRBJ2-5, with TRBD2 as a possible D gene (6 bases). V gave up 8 bases and J gave up 2 bases, with 15 bases separating them. The CDR3 runs 14 residues. The germline V gene encodes CDR1 LNHDA and CDR2 SQIVND (reference sequence). CDR3 DNA: TGTGCCAGTGGGGCGGGAAGGGATCAAGAGACCCAGTACTTC. Translating it yields CASGAGRDQETQYF.

Only a few counts were recorded for this clonotype. V and J are TRBV7-3 and TRBJ1-1; D might be TRBD1 (6 bases). Germline values: CDR1 SGHTA, CDR2 FQGTGA. Deletions cut 5 bases from V and 5 bases from J, with 15 bases between. This CDR3 has 14 residues. CDR3 region: CASSAGTPGTEAFF. CDR3 coding DNA: TGTGCCAGCAGCGCCGGGACACCGGGGACTGAAGCTTTCTTT. The complete variable domain, with remaining parts taken from reference TRBV7-3 and TRBJ1-1, reads GAGVSQTPSNKVTEKGKYVELRCDPISGHTALYWYRQSLGQGPEFLIYFQGTGAADDSGLPNDRFFAVRPEGSVSTLKIQRTERGDSAVYLCASSAGTPGTEAFFGQGTRLTVV.

This clonotype was seen more than once but under ten times. The chain is built from TRBV5-4 and TRBJ2-1; 9 bases are shared with TRBD2. There are 16 residues in the CDR3. V lost 4 bases, J lost 6 bases, and 11 bases stayed unmatched. Germline CDR1 SGHNT, CDR2 YYREEE (reference sequence). CDR3 DNA sequence: TGTGCCAGCAGCGGGGGGGGACTAGCAACTGTCAATGAGCAGTTCTTC. Residues: CASSGGGLATVNEQFF.

The chain links TRBV7-8 to TRBJ2-1, with 13 bases fitting TRBD2. Germline V gene lookup returns CDR1 SGHVS and CDR2 FQNEAQ. V dropped 4 bases and J dropped 3; count of bases not matched to a gene: 3. The length of the CDR3 is 16 residues. CDR3 bases: TGTGCCAGCAGCTCGGGGACTAGCGGGGACTACAATGAGCAGTTCTTC. It codes for CASSSGTSGDYNEQFF.

The chain employs TRBV7-2 and TRBJ2-1; D unresolved. V gave up 0 bases and J gave up 0 bases, with 9 bases separating them. CDR1 SGHTA and CDR2 FQGNSA come from the germline V gene. The CDR3 runs 16 residues. CDR3 sequence reads: CASSLAVGSSYNEQFF. DNA of the CDR3: TGTGCCAGCAGCTTAGCAGTCGGCAGCTCCTACAATGAGCAGTTCTTC.

The rearrangement uses TRBV12-3 or TRBV12-4 and TRBJ2-7; 7 bases fit TRBD2. The CDR3 is 13 residues long. V was clipped by 5 bases and J by 6 bases; unmatched bases: 7. In DNA form, the CDR3 reads TGTGCCAGCAGTCCTAGGGAGGGGAGCGAGCAGTACTTC. This encodes CASSPREGSEQYF.

The V and J genes are TRBV5-5 and TRBJ1-4; 7 nucleotides line up with TRBD1. This CDR3 contains 15 residues. The germline V gene has CDR1 SGHKS and CDR2 YYEKEE (reference sequence). After removal of 5 bases from V and 4 bases from J, the junction contained 8 bases not matched to a gene. The CDR3 DNA sequence: TGTGCCAGCAGTCACACAGGGGTGATTAATGAAAAACTGTTTTTT. It translates to CASSHTGVINEKLFF. Full variable domain (missing parts from reference TRBV5-5 and TRBJ1-4): DAGVTQSPTHLIKTRGQQVTLRCSPISGHKSVSWYQQVLGQGPQFIFQYYEKEERGRGNFPDRFSARQFPNYSSELNVNALLLGDSALYLCASSHTGVINEKLFFGSGTQLSVL.

This clonotype was counted a few times. The chain uses TRBV7-2 and TRBJ2-1; possibly TRBD1 or TRBD2 for D (7 bases each). Trimming shortened V by 4 bases and J by 7 bases, and 23 bases separated the two germline ends. Germline V gene lookup returns CDR1 SGHTA and CDR2 FQGNSA. The CDR3 covers 17 residues. CDR3 amino acids: CASSSRSGQGGTNEQFF. The CDR3 DNA is TGTGCCAGCAGCTCCCGATCAGGCCAGGGGGGGACGAATGAGCAGTTCTTC.

The chain employs TRBV12-3 or TRBV12-4 and TRBJ2-7; D perhaps matches TRBD1 (6 bases). V was clipped by 3 bases and J by 4 bases, with 13 bases between them. This CDR3 contains 14 residues. CDR3 sequence: CASSLEGQRYEQYF. CDR3 coding DNA: TGTGCCAGCAGTTTGGAAGGACAGCGTTACGAGCAGTACTTC.

This sequence joins TRBV20-1 and TRBJ2-5; a weak D match, TRBD1 (6 bases). Between the trimmed V and J ends, which lost 3 bases and 7 bases, there was a span of 9 bases. The CDR3 covers 11 residues. Germline V gene sequence: CDR1 DFQATT, CDR2 SNEGSKA (reference sequence). The CDR3 here is CSASIGGTQYF. The CDR3 nucleotides are TGCAGTGCTAGTATAGGGGGGACCCAGTACTTC.

The chain links TRBV7-9 to TRBJ2-3; TRBD1 aligns across 9 bases. J gave up 3 bases and V 3 bases, and 7 bases lay outside the gene matches. From germline, CDR1 is SEHNR and CDR2 FQNEAQ (reference sequence). The CDR3 totals 16 residues. In nucleotides, the CDR3 is TGTGCCAGCAGCTTCCTCGGACAGGGGTGGACAGATACGCAGTATTTT. Translated, it gives CASSFLGQGWTDTQYF.

The rearrangement links TRBV5-1 to TRBJ2-4; D may be TRBD1 (5 bases). Trimming cost V 0 bases and J 0 bases, with 10 bases left between them. Germline loops: CDR1 SGHRS, CDR2 YFSETQ. The CDR3 totals 16 residues. CDR3 in amino acids: CASSLGTYLAKNIQYF. The CDR3, as DNA: TGCGCCAGCAGCTTGGGGACATATTTAGCCAAAAACATTCAGTACTTC.